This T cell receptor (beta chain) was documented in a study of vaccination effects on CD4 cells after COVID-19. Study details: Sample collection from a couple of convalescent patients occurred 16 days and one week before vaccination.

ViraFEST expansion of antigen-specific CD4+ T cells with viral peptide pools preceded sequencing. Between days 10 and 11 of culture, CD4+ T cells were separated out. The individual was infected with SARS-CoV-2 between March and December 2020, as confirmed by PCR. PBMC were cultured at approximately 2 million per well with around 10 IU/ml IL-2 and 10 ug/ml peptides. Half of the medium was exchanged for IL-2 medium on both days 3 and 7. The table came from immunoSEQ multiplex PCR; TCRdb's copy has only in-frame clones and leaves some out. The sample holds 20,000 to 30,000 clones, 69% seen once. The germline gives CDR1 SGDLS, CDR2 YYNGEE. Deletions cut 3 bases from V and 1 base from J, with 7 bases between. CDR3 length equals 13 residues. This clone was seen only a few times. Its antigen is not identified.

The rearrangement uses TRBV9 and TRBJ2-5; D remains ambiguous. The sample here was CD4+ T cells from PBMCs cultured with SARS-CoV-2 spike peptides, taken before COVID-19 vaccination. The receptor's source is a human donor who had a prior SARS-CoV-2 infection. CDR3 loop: CASSGNPQETQYF. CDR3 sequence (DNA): TGTGCCAGCAGCGGGAACCCCCAAGAGACCCAGTACTTC.